This entry features one TCR beta chain sequence. Its antigen is unknown. This specimen belongs to a study of blood T cells in healthy people across ages. Whole-study findings and limits: TCR beta diversity per million T cells fell roughly linearly with age. When one million T cells were used, diversity estimates were thought to be underestimates.

The second PCR ran roughly 6 to 11 cycles with a sample-barcoded 5' primer and J-beta primers. TCRdb reanalysed the 5' RACE reads using MiXCR and keeps one entry per CDR3 protein. The profile covers about a million distinct CDR3 sequences, with about 48% appearing a single time and around 15% taken by the ten largest. The CDR3 totals 17 residues. The V gene's germline CDR1 is MNHNY and CDR2 SVGAGI (reference sequence). V lost 6 bases and J lost 5, with 25 bases in between. The chain combines TRBV6-6 with TRBJ2-5, with D possibly TRBD2 on 6 matching bases. The sample comprised blood. The source of this sequence is a man aged 30 to 45 in good health. CDR3 bases: TGTGCCAGCAGCCCAGACGCGGGACGAAAGAAGGGGGAGACCCAGTACTTC. Translation gives CASSPDAGRKKGETQYF.